This TCR beta chain was profiled in a study of technical replicates of blood from four donors. Profiling relied on immunoSEQ multiplex PCR, and the TCRdb table lists in-frame clones only, not all of them. This repertoire shows nearly 80,000 clones, 85% to 95% found once; its top ten account for less than 0.5%. CDR1 SGHVS and CDR2 FNYEAQ come from the germline V gene. The V end was cut by 1 base, the J end by 4 bases, with 14 bases between. The CDR3 runs to 16 residues. The chain has TRBV7-6 and TRBJ1-5; D is possibly TRBD1 (5 bases). This clonotype was sampled from a human donor in good health. Sequences were obtained from T cells isolated from PBMCs. The CDR3 loop reads CASSLDEAGLNQPQHF. The CDR3 region has the DNA TGTGCCAGCAGCTTAGATGAGGCAGGGCTAAATCAGCCCCAGCATTTT.